Reported below is one TCR beta chain. With UMI labels, 5' RACE was used to prepare the TRB cDNA libraries. TCRdb re-called the 5' RACE reads; one entry per CDR3 protein, DNA not given. The sample totals 80,000 to 95,000 distinct CDR3 sequences. The entry originates in a study of CXCR3-negative and CXCR3-positive naive CD8 T cells. The CDR3 has 14 amino acids. Germline CDR1 MDHEN, CDR2 SYDVKM. The rearrangement uses TRBV28 and TRBJ2-7. The TCR comes from a human donor in good health. Some clones in this sample may be carry-over from other donors' samples. The specimen was naive CXCR3- CD8+ T cells from blood. The subset: CD45RO-CCR7+CD27+CD95- naive CD8+ T cells lacking CXCR3 (TNR3-). This chain's CDR3 is CASSPTGATYEQYF.